Following are 3 T cell receptor beta chains from one sample sequenced in a study of T cells in Graves' hyperthyroidism and ophthalmopathy. The investigators amplified TCR beta CDR3 regions from RNA transcripts. TCR CDR3 regions were first amplified by RT-PCR with HTBI primers. Using its own MiXCR run on the multiplex PCR reads, TCRdb lists one record per CDR3 protein. The sample lists 300,000 to 400,000 distinct CDR3 sequences; about 18% were seen once. Sequencing was done on a sample of blood. The source is a man aged 18-30 years with Graves' ophthalmopathy.

The V call is TRBV6-1, the J call TRBJ1-3; 7 nucleotides line up with TRBD1. The CDR3 consists of 13 residues. V lost 6 bases to trimming and J lost 6 bases; unmatched junction nucleotides: 5. Per the germline V gene, CDR1 is MNHNS and CDR2 is SASEGT. The CDR3 DNA reads as TGTGCCAGCAGCCCAGGGGGTTCAAACACCATATATTTT. It translates to CASSPGGSNTIYF.

The genes are TRBV2 and TRBJ1-2; a possible D gene is TRBD1 (6 bases). CDR3 length: 14 amino acids. From germline, CDR1 is SNHLY and CDR2 FYNNEI. V was trimmed by 6 bases and J by 4 bases, leaving 15 bases between them. The DNA of the CDR3 is TGTGCCAGCAGCGGGGAGGGGGACCTCTATGGCTACACCTTC. Translating it yields CASSGEGDLYGYTF.

This clonotype was counted only a few times. The chain uses TRBV7-3 and TRBJ2-3, with 16 positions matching TRBD2. V shed 5 bases, J shed 4 bases, and the junction held 9 bases outside the gene matches. This CDR3 comprises 18 residues. Germline CDR1 SGHTA, CDR2 FQGTGA. Here the CDR3 reads CASSETGTSGGAADTQYF. CDR3 in DNA: TGTGCCAGCAGCGAAACCGGGACTAGCGGGGGGGCCGCAGATACGCAGTATTTT.